A single sample gave rise to the 7 T cell receptor beta chains below, sequenced in a study of tumor and adjacent non-tumor tissue in lung cancer. The template was RNA from unsorted bulk tissue. This non-tumor lung sample came from over 3 cm beyond the tumor edge. A modified ARM-PCR protocol with three rounds of nested PCR amplified TCRbeta. TCRdb re-analysed the multiplex PCR reads in MiXCR, keeping a single row per CDR3 protein. Seen here are about 44,000 distinct CDR3 sequences, more than 55% observed once, and the top ten hold approximately 28%. The specimen sequenced was distant non-tumor lung tissue. The source of these receptors is a woman in her 70s with non-small cell lung cancer.

This sequence joins TRBV6-1 and TRBJ2-3, with 12 nucleotides matching TRBD1. The CDR3 runs 15 residues. The germline V gene encodes CDR1 MNHNS and CDR2 SASEGT. The V gene end was trimmed by 9 bases and the J gene end by 6 bases; junction bases not matched to a gene: 10. Here the CDR3 reads CARSTGTGGPDTQYF. CDR3 sequence (DNA): TGTGCCAGGAGCACCGGGACAGGGGGCCCGGATACGCAGTATTTT.

This clonotype has more than one count but fewer than ten. With a much larger clone just one base away, this may be a read error. The conserved phenylalanine or tryptophan is not found at the CDR3 terminus, so this likely reflects a read error. The rearrangement uses TRBV20-1 and TRBJ2-7; 12 nucleotides match TRBD2. The germline V gene has CDR1 DFQATT and CDR2 SNEGSKA (reference sequence). The CDR3 extends over 14 amino acids. V shed 5 bases, J shed 4 bases, and the junction held 6 bases outside the gene matches. The CDR3 region is CSALGTSGQYEQYL. DNA for the CDR3: TGCAGTGCTCTCGGGACTAGCGGGCAATACGAGCAGTACTTA.

As regards this clonotype: Germline and junction disagree at one end, which may indicate a read error. The chain recombines TRBV29-1 with TRBJ2-3; 8 bases are a match to TRBD2. From germline, CDR1 is SQVTM and CDR2 ANQGSEA. CDR3 size: 14 residues. CDR3 amino acids: CSVDPSGSWDMQYF. DNA for the CDR3: TGCAGCGTTGACCCCAGCGGGAGTTGGGATATGCAGTATTTT.

This clonotype was found a few times. The CDR3 carries no conserved terminal phenylalanine or tryptophan, so it likely arises from a read error. CDR3 nucleotides: TGTGCCAGCAGCCTTACATTGAACACCGGGGAGCTGTTTCTT. Residues: CASSLTLNTGELFL. The chain has TRBV5-6 and TRBJ2-2; D not certain. The length of the CDR3 is 14 residues. CDR1 is SGHDT and CDR2 is YYEEEE in the germline V gene. V gave up 4 bases and J gave up 1 base, with 8 bases separating them.

The gene calls are TRBV29-1 and TRBJ1-2, with D unclear. The V gene's germline CDR1 is SQVTM and CDR2 ANQGSEA. V was pared by 0 bases and J by 4 bases, with 12 bases between. The CDR3 is 14 amino acids. The CDR3 reads CSVEDRGPSYGYTF. The CDR3 DNA sequence: TGCAGCGTTGAAGACCGCGGGCCCAGCTATGGCTACACCTTC.

About this clonotype itself: This is likely a read error, given that the CDR3 carries no conserved phenylalanine or tryptophan at its end. The chain employs TRBV10-1 and TRBJ2-1; 9 positions match TRBD2. V lost 2 bases and J lost 3; bases outside the gene matches: 11. This CDR3 has 18 amino acids. Germline-derived CDR1 and CDR2 are WNHNN and SYGVQD (reference sequence). The CDR3 DNA sequence: TGCGCCAGCAGTGAGGGCCTGGGACTAGCCGGAGTCTACAATGAGCAGTTCCTC. Encoded protein: CASSEGLGLAGVYNEQFL.

The rearrangement uses TRBV4-1 and TRBJ2-4; D may match TRBD1 or TRBD2 (5 bases each). The end of the DNA aligns better with TRBJ2-1, so the J call may be wrong. The CDR3 spans 15 residues. Germline-derived CDR1 and CDR2 are MGHRA and YSYEKL. CDR3 amino acids: CASSQGPSVKDIQFF. The CDR3, as DNA: TGCGCCAGCAGCCAGGGACCAAGCGTCAAAGACATTCAGTTCTTC.